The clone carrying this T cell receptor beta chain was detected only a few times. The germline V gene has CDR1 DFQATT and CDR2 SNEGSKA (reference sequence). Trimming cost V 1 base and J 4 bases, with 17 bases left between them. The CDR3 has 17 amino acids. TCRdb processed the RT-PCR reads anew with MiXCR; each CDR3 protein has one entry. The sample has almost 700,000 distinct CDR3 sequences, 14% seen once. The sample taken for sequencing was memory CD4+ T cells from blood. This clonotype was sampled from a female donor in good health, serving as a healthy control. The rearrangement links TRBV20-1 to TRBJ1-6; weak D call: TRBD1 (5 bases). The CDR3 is CSARGGLVRQYNSPLHF. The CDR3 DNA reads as TGCAGTGCTAGAGGGGGACTAGTCCGGCAGTATAATTCACCCCTCCACTTT.